The 22 T cell receptor beta chains below all came from one sample that was sequenced in a study of T cells in localized non-small cell lung cancer. Generated by immunoSEQ multiplex PCR, the TCRdb table keeps only in-frame clones and is missing some. The sample records under 45,000 clones, 65% to 90% being singletons. This specimen was PBMCs, taken before any cancer treatment. The receptors were sampled from a man between 40 and 69 years old with stage II lung adenocarcinoma.

The rearrangement links TRBV4-3 to TRBJ2-3; D is unresolved. The CDR3 spans 14 residues. CDR1 and CDR2 (germline): LGHNA, YSLEER. Trimming took off 0 bases at V and 11 bases at J, with 15 bases between the two ends. CDR3: CASSQDLRLDVQYF. CDR3 in DNA: TGCGCCAGCAGCCAAGATCTACGGCTCGATGTGCAGTATTTT.

The chain joins TRBV7-6 to TRBJ2-7, with 7 bases fitting TRBD1. V shed 5 bases, J shed 3 bases, and the junction held 19 bases outside the gene matches. The CDR3 is made up of 18 amino acids. The germline V gene encodes CDR1 SGHVS and CDR2 FNYEAQ. The CDR3, as DNA: TGTGCCAGCAGCCCTATCCCGGGACAGCTAGTTGCGGGCTACGAGCAGTACTTC. Its translation is CASSPIPGQLVAGYEQYF. The complete variable domain, with remaining parts taken from reference TRBV7-6 and TRBJ2-7, reads GAGVSQSPRYKVTKRGQDVALRCDPISGHVSLYWYRQALGQGPEFLTYFNYEAQQDKSGLPNDRFSAERPEGSISTLTIQRTEQRDSAMYRCASSPIPGQLVAGYEQYFGPGTRLTVT.

The rearrangement joins TRBV6-6 to TRBJ1-2; D is possibly TRBD1 (5 bases). Trimming shortened V by 5 bases and J by 7 bases, and 14 bases separated the two germline ends. The germline gives CDR1 MNHNY, CDR2 SVGAGI (reference sequence). The CDR3 totals 13 residues. CDR3 sequence reads: CASSGGTHAGYTF. The CDR3 coding sequence is TGTGCCAGCAGTGGCGGGACTCATGCTGGCTACACCTTC.

The rearrangement links TRBV7-3 to TRBJ1-6; D may be TRBD1 (5 bases). V was pared by 3 bases and J by 0 bases, with 9 bases between. Germline values: CDR1 SGHTA, CDR2 FQGTGA. The CDR3 spans 16 residues. CDR3 DNA: TGTGCCAGCAGCTTGACAGTGAGCTCCTATAATTCACCCCTCCACTTT. It specifies CASSLTVSSYNSPLHF.

This rearrangement joins TRBV13 to TRBJ2-1; TRBD1 is a possible D gene (6 bases). Germline V gene lookup returns CDR1 PRHDT and CDR2 FYEKMQ (reference sequence). V gave up 4 bases and J gave up 6 bases, with 19 bases separating them. The CDR3 consists of 16 residues. This CDR3 reads CASSSYFRGSSNEQFF. The CDR3 region has the DNA TGTGCCAGCAGCTCTTATTTCAGGGGTTCTAGCAATGAGCAGTTCTTC. Based on the CDR3 plus reference TRBV13 and TRBJ2-1, the full variable domain is AAGVIQSPRHLIKEKRETATLKCYPIPRHDTVYWYQQGPGQDPQFLISFYEKMQSDKGSIPDRFSAQQFSDYHSELNMSSLELGDSALYFCASSSYFRGSSNEQFFGPGTRLTVL.

V usage is TRBV18 and J usage is TRBJ2-5; the D is unclear. Trimming stripped 3 bases from V and 1 base from J, with 6 bases between. Germline V gene lookup returns CDR1 KGHSH and CDR2 LQKENI. This CDR3 comprises 13 residues. The CDR3: CASSPGFQETQYF. CDR3 coding DNA: TGTGCCAGCTCACCGGGATTCCAAGAGACCCAGTACTTC.

This chain connects TRBV29-1 to TRBJ1-2; 9 nucleotides line up with TRBD1. The germline V gene encodes CDR1 SQVTM and CDR2 ANQGSEA. V dropped 5 bases and J dropped 8; count of bases not matched to a gene: 6. This CDR3 has 12 amino acids. The CDR3 is CSVLRQGGGYTF. For the CDR3, the DNA is TGCAGCGTTCTTAGACAGGGGGGAGGCTACACCTTC.

The rearrangement joins TRBV7-2 to TRBJ2-1; 7 bases agree with TRBD1. Germline V lookup: CDR1 SGHTA, CDR2 FQGNSA. The V gene end was trimmed by 5 bases and the J gene end by 10 bases; junction bases not matched to a gene: 11. This CDR3 region has 14 residues. The CDR3: CASSPYRQGHEQFF. The CDR3 coding sequence is TGTGCCAGCAGCCCATATCGACAGGGCCACGAGCAGTTCTTC.

J is TRBJ1-1 and V is TRBV28, with a possible D match to TRBD1 (5 bases). Germline values: CDR1 MDHEN, CDR2 SYDVKM. V lost 6 bases and J lost 10, with 21 bases in between. The length of the CDR3 is 14 residues. The CDR3 reads CASSPWGKGEAAFF. The DNA for the CDR3 is TGTGCCAGCAGCCCTTGGGGTAAAGGGGAGGCAGCTTTCTTT. Combining the CDR3 with reference TRBV28 and TRBJ1-1 gives the whole variable domain DVKVTQSSRYLVKRTGEKVFLECVQDMDHENMFWYRQDPGLGLRLIYFSYDVKMKEKGDIPEGYSVSREKKERFSLILESASTNQTSMYLCASSPWGKGEAAFFGQGTRLTVV.

The chain joins TRBV6-1 to TRBJ2-1; 9 positions agree with TRBD1. CDR1 is MNHNS and CDR2 is SASEGT in the germline V gene. With 8 bases clipped from V and 5 bases from J, the junction kept 10 bases outside the gene matches. The CDR3 has 15 residues. This CDR3 is CASYIPGQGNNEQFF. The CDR3 DNA sequence: TGTGCCAGCTATATACCGGGACAGGGCAACAATGAGCAGTTCTTC.

In nucleotides, the CDR3 is TGTGCCAGCAGCCCACTAGGAATAGAGACCCAGTACTTC. The encoded protein is CASSPLGIETQYF. The chain couples TRBV5-6 to TRBJ2-5, with D perhaps TRBD2 (5 bases). Germline CDR1 reads SGHDT; CDR2 reads YYEEEE. CDR3 length: 13 residues. V was trimmed by 4 bases and J by 4 bases, leaving 11 bases between them.

This rearrangement joins TRBV11-2 to TRBJ1-1, with TRBD1 matching 8 bases. V trimming: 4 bases; J trimming: 0 bases; junction bases outside the gene matches: 10. The germline V gene has CDR1 SGHAT and CDR2 FQNNGV. The CDR3 sequence is 17 residues long. CDR3 DNA: TGTGCCAGCAGCTGGGGTTCAGGGGGCGGAGTGAACACTGAAGCTTTCTTT. Translation gives CASSWGSGGGVNTEAFF.

The V gene is TRBV6-1, the J gene TRBJ2-2, with D possibly matching TRBD2 (5 bases). V was pared by 7 bases and J by 4 bases, with 7 bases between. In germline, CDR1 is MNHNS, CDR2 SASEGT. CDR3 size: 12 residues. The CDR3 protein is CASNRGTGELFF. CDR3 nucleotide sequence: TGTGCCAGCAACCGGGGCACCGGGGAGCTGTTTTTT.

A note on this clone: Other nucleotide sequences in the sample specify the same CDR3. The CDR3 DNA is TGTGCCTGGAGTGTGGATAGCAATCAGCCCCAGCATTTT. It encodes CAWSVDSNQPQHF. The rearrangement joins TRBV30 to TRBJ1-5; unclear D gene. Germline CDR1 is GTSNPN and CDR2 is SVGIG (reference sequence). V was shortened by 0 bases and J by 0 bases, with 3 bases between the two germline ends. The CDR3 covers 13 residues. Full variable domain (rest looked up from reference TRBV30 and TRBJ1-5): SQTIHQWPATLVQPVGSPLSLECTVEGTSNPNLYWYRQAAGRGLQLLFYSVGIGQISSEVPQNLSASRPQDRQFILSSKKLLLSDSGFYLCAWSVDSNQPQHFGDGTRLSIL.

The chain employs TRBV7-9 and TRBJ2-7; D is perhaps TRBD1 (5 bases). The CDR3 totals 14 residues. V lost 5 bases, J lost 2 bases, and 13 bases lay in between. CDR1 and CDR2 from the germline V gene are SEHNR and FQNEAQ (reference sequence). The CDR3 nucleotides read TGTGCCAGCAGCCTGCCCAGGGATACCTACGAGCAGTACTTC. It is translated as CASSLPRDTYEQYF. The variable domain in full, with the rest retrieved from reference TRBV7-9 and TRBJ2-7, is DTGVSQNPRHKITKRGQNVTFRCDPISEHNRLYWYRQTLGQGPEFLTYFQNEAQLEKSRLLSDRFSAERPKGSFSTLEIQRTEQGDSAMYLCASSLPRDTYEQYFGPGTRLTVT.

The V gene is TRBV4-1, the J gene TRBJ2-5; 8 nucleotides line up with TRBD2. The germline V gene has CDR1 MGHRA and CDR2 YSYEKL. Trimming cost V 3 bases and J 4 bases; bases outside gene matches: 13. This CDR3 has 17 residues. CDR3: CASSHLEVAGGGETQYF. Written as DNA, the CDR3 is TGCGCCAGCAGCCACCTCGAGGTGGCGGGGGGTGGAGAGACCCAGTACTTC.

V gene TRBV7-6 combines with J gene TRBJ2-7; D might be TRBD1 or TRBD2, each matching 5 bases. The CDR3 is made up of 15 amino acids. Germline lookup yields CDR1 SGHVS and CDR2 FNYEAQ. V lost 1 base and J 5 bases, leaving 15 bases between the germline ends. In DNA, the CDR3 is TGTGCCAGCAGCTTAGGAGGGGCTCGCAGCGACGAGCAGTACTTC. Translated: CASSLGGARSDEQYF.

This rearrangement joins TRBV5-1 to TRBJ2-2; D uncertain. The CDR3 length is 13 residues. Germline V CDR1 and CDR2: SGHRS, YFSETQ. V was cut by 0 bases and J by 5 bases, with 5 bases left in between. Here the CDR3 reads CASSLEWTGELFF. The CDR3 DNA sequence: TGCGCCAGCAGCTTGGAATGGACCGGGGAGCTGTTTTTT.

The chain recombines TRBV9 with TRBJ2-7; 8 nucleotides align to TRBD1. V shed 4 bases and J 2 bases; nucleotides not matched to a gene: 11. In germline, CDR1 is SGDLS, CDR2 YYNGEE. The CDR3 has 16 residues. The CDR3: CASSRSGTGLPYEQYF. DNA of the CDR3: TGTGCCAGCAGCCGGAGTGGGACAGGCTTACCCTACGAGCAGTACTTC.

The rearrangement joins TRBV4-1 to TRBJ1-1, with TRBD1 matching 7 bases. Looked up from germline, CDR1 is MGHRA and CDR2 is YSYEKL. The CDR3 sequence is 15 residues long. After removal of 4 bases from V and 4 bases from J, the junction contained 9 bases not matched to a gene. CDR3 bases: TGCGCCAGCAGCCGACTGGACAGGCCTAGCACTGAAGCTTTCTTT. It translates to CASSRLDRPSTEAFF.

This clone is a singleton in its sample. The V and J genes are TRBV18 and TRBJ2-7, with 15 bases identical to TRBD2. V shed 2 bases, J shed 2 bases, and the junction held 1 base outside the gene matches. The CDR3 is 16 amino acids. Germline CDR1 is KGHSH and CDR2 is LQKENI. The CDR3 nucleotides read TGTGCCAGCTCACCAGGACTAGCGGGAGGGCCCTACGAGCAGTACTTC. It is translated as CASSPGLAGGPYEQYF.

V gene TRBV27 combines with J gene TRBJ1-1; 7 bases are a match to TRBD1. CDR1 and CDR2 from the germline V gene are MNHEY and SMNVEV (reference sequence). Trimming cost V 6 bases and J 2 bases; bases outside gene matches: 6. This CDR3 is built from 14 residues. The CDR3 loop reads CASRTDRANTEAFF. DNA of the CDR3: TGTGCCAGCAGGACCGACAGGGCCAACACTGAAGCTTTCTTT.